Given below is one T cell receptor beta chain in context. These data belong to a study of blood T cell repertoires in COVID-19. Here immunoSEQ multiplex PCR was the method, and the copy in TCRdb shows in-frame clones only, minus some. Altogether about 300,000 clones are present, around 88% being singletons, with the ten largest covering around 1.6%. It was during active infection that Seattle patients were enrolled and then longitudinally followed. The CDR3 runs to 12 residues. Per the germline V gene, CDR1 is MNHEY and CDR2 is SVGAGI. With 5 bases removed from V and 10 bases from J, the gap between germline ends came to 9 bases.

Sequencing input: peripheral blood. This clonotype was obtained from a woman aged 30 to 39 with COVID-19, enrolled during active disease. This sequence joins TRBV6-5 and TRBJ1-6; no reliable D call. Here the CDR3 DNA reads TGTGCCAGCAGTAGGAGGGAATCACCCCTCCACTTT. This sequence encodes CASSRRESPLHF.